What follows describes a single T cell receptor (beta chain). Each donor had 2.5 ml of blood drawn. Whole blood served as the source of total RNA, and no T cell sorting took place. Germline V gene sequence: CDR1 LGHDT, CDR2 YNNKEL (reference sequence). The CDR3 contains 13 residues. This sample is drawn from a study of monozygotic twins with inflammatory bowel disease. The unique tags termed UMIs, each holding a 6-nucleotide sample barcode, were added by means of template switching. TCRdb reprocessed the 5' RACE reads, with one entry per CDR3 protein and no DNA. The sample's table shows 150,000 to 200,000 distinct CDR3 sequences.

The chain joins TRBV3-1 to TRBJ2-5; TCRdb outputs TRBD1, but without DNA this stays unchecked. This receptor was identified in a human donor with ulcerative colitis or Crohn's disease, or a healthy co-twin of an affected twin (not recorded which). Material for sequencing was blood. The CDR3 protein is CASLGGHSETQYF.